Shown below are 26 T cell receptor beta chains from a single sample sequenced in a study of control samples from healthy donors and cancer patients. TCRdb keeps only in-frame clones here, not all; method: immunoSEQ multiplex PCR. The sample lists 100,000 to 150,000 clones, about nine tenths occurring once. Sequences were obtained from PBMCs. The receptor source for this set is a man aged 50 to 60 with head and neck cancer.

This clone has a single count. V gene TRBV7-3 combines with J gene TRBJ1-6; TRBD1 aligns across 8 bases. The CDR3 runs to 14 residues. Germline CDR1 reads SGHTA; CDR2 reads FQGTGA. Unmatched junction bases numbered 3, after V lost 4 bases and J lost 7 bases. The DNA for the CDR3 is TGTGCCAGCAGCTCGACAGGGGTCAATTCACCCCTCCACTTT. Residues: CASSSTGVNSPLHF.

The chain has TRBV24-1 and TRBJ2-7, with D unresolved. Germline V gene data show CDR1 as KGHDR and CDR2 as SFDVKD. The V gene lost 4 bases and the J gene lost 5 bases, with 11 bases spanning the gap. The CDR3 has 13 amino acids. The DNA for the CDR3 is TGTGCCACCAGTGACAGAGCTACCGACGAGCAGTACTTC. It codes for CATSDRATDEQYF.

The chain employs TRBV11-2 and TRBJ2-1, with 8 bases identical to TRBD2. The CDR3 length is 15 residues. Germline V gene data show CDR1 as SGHAT and CDR2 as FQNNGV. V shed 1 base and J 4 bases; nucleotides not matched to a gene: 3. The CDR3 loop reads CASSLAREGYNEQFF. The CDR3 DNA reads as TGTGCCAGCAGCTTAGCACGGGAGGGATACAATGAGCAGTTCTTC.

This sequence joins TRBV5-1 and TRBJ2-7; TRBD2 aligns across 10 bases. The germline CDR1 and CDR2 sequences are SGHRS and YFSETQ. The V segment lost 0 bases and the J segment 5 bases; nucleotides outside the gene matches: 5. CDR3 length equals 15 residues. DNA of the CDR3: TGCGCCAGCAGCTTGGCCGGGACTAGCGTGGACGAGCAGTACTTC. Translated: CASSLAGTSVDEQYF. Supplemented by reference TRBV5-1 and TRBJ2-7, the full variable domain reads KAGVTQTPRYLIKTRGQQVTLSCSPISGHRSVSWYQQTPGQGLQFLFEYFSETQRNKGNFPGRFSGRQFSNSRSEMNVSTLELGDSALYLCASSLAGTSVDEQYFGPGTRLTVT.

V is TRBV14 and J is TRBJ2-7; 9 positions agree with TRBD2. J lost 1 base, V lost 0 bases, and 7 bases had no gene match. The CDR3 length is 17 residues. The germline gives CDR1 SGHDN, CDR2 FVKESK. CDR3 residues: CASSQDFGLAGSYEQYF. The CDR3 nucleotides are TGTGCCAGCAGCCAAGATTTTGGCCTAGCGGGATCCTACGAGCAGTACTTC.

The chain joins TRBV18 to TRBJ2-5; the match to TRBD2 covers 14 bases. From germline, CDR1 is KGHSH and CDR2 LQKENI. The trim removed 3 bases at V and 5 bases at J, leaving 2 bases unmatched. The CDR3 extends over 15 amino acids. Written as DNA, the CDR3 is TGTGCCAGCTCACCGACTAGCGGGAGGGAGGAGACCCAGTACTTC. Its protein is CASSPTSGREETQYF.

This clone has more than one count but fewer than ten. The CDR3 spells CAIRGQEFSEQYF. In DNA form, the CDR3 reads TGTGCCATCCGGGGACAGGAGTTCAGCGAGCAGTACTTC. The genes are TRBV10-3 and TRBJ2-7, with 8 nucleotides matching TRBD1. J was trimmed by 6 bases and V by 8 bases; bases with no gene match: 9. Per germline, CDR1 ENHRY and CDR2 SYGVKD. The CDR3 has 13 residues.

The chain employs TRBV7-3 and TRBJ2-1, with 9 bases identical to TRBD2. V was clipped by 2 bases and J by 8 bases; unmatched bases: 4. Germline values: CDR1 SGHTA, CDR2 FQGTGA. This CDR3 region has 14 residues. The CDR3 loop reads CASSLSRTSDEQFF. CDR3 DNA sequence: TGTGCCAGCAGCTTATCCCGGACTAGCGATGAGCAGTTCTTC.

This clone was seen only once. This specimen includes other DNA sequences encoding the same CDR3. This sequence joins TRBV10-3 and TRBJ2-7, with no clear D. The germline CDR1 and CDR2 sequences are ENHRY and SYGVKD. Deletions cut 0 bases from V and 7 bases from J, with 4 bases between. The CDR3 runs to 11 residues. CDR3 residues: CAISESFEQYF. CDR3 nucleotides: TGTGCCATCAGTGAGTCTTTTGAGCAGTACTTC.

The chain employs TRBV30 and TRBJ1-5; TRBD1 is a possible D gene (5 bases). The length of the CDR3 is 14 residues. Trimming pared 5 bases from V and 5 bases from J, leaving 16 bases between. Looked up from germline, CDR1 is GTSNPN and CDR2 is SVGIG (reference sequence). The CDR3 sequence: CAWDDMRGHQPQHF. CDR3 in DNA: TGTGCCTGGGACGACATGCGGGGCCATCAGCCCCAGCATTTT.

V usage is TRBV5-5 and J usage is TRBJ2-1; the D gene is possibly TRBD2 (5 bases). V lost 4 bases, J lost 7 bases, and 15 bases lay in between. The CDR3 extends over 14 amino acids. CDR1 is SGHKS, CDR2 YYEKEE, per germline (reference sequence). This CDR3 reads CASSPAVLYNEQFF. DNA of the CDR3: TGTGCCAGCAGCCCAGCGGTTTTATATAATGAGCAGTTCTTC.

The CDR3 loop is CSVALTSGGSDEQYF. As DNA, the CDR3 is TGCAGCGTTGCCCTTACTAGCGGGGGATCAGACGAGCAGTACTTC. The rearrangement links TRBV29-1 to TRBJ2-7, with 11 bases aligning to TRBD2. In germline, CDR1 is SQVTM, CDR2 ANQGSEA. V gave up 4 bases and J gave up 5 bases; unmatched junction bases: 10. This CDR3 has 15 amino acids.

This chain uses TRBV15 with TRBJ2-3; 7 bases fit TRBD2. Germline assignment: CDR1 LNHNV and CDR2 YYDKDF (reference sequence). CDR3 length: 16 amino acids. V trimming: 1 base; J trimming: 4 bases; junction bases outside the gene matches: 8. This CDR3 reads CATSRVGGSGADTQYF. The CDR3 DNA follows: TGTGCCACCAGCAGAGTCGGCGGGAGCGGGGCAGATACGCAGTATTTT. The full variable domain, completed using reference TRBV15 and TRBJ2-3, is DAMVIQNPRYQVTQFGKPVTLSCSQTLNHNVMYWYQQKSSQAPKLLFHYYDKDFNNEADTPDNFQSRRPNTSFCFLDIRSPGLGDTAMYLCATSRVGGSGADTQYFGPGTRLTVL.

V usage is TRBV27 and J usage is TRBJ1-6; D remains ambiguous. Germline assignment: CDR1 MNHEY and CDR2 SMNVEV (reference sequence). This CDR3 is 15 amino acids long. V was trimmed by 4 bases and J by 7 bases, leaving 14 bases between them. The CDR3, as DNA: TGTGCCAGCAGTTGGTCCGGACCCTCCAATTCACCCCTCCACTTT. Translation: CASSWSGPSNSPLHF.

The genes are TRBV28 and TRBJ2-2; D perhaps matches TRBD2 (5 bases). CDR3 length: 17 residues. The germline CDR1 and CDR2 sequences are MDHEN and SYDVKM. V dropped 3 bases and J dropped 3 bases, with 17 bases sitting between them. Written as DNA, the CDR3 is TGTGCCAGCAGTTTCGGGGTGGAGCCAGAATACACCGGGGAGCTGTTTTTT. This encodes CASSFGVEPEYTGELFF. Full variable domain (outside the CDR3, taken from reference TRBV28 and TRBJ2-2): DVKVTQSSRYLVKRTGEKVFLECVQDMDHENMFWYRQDPGLGLRLIYFSYDVKMKEKGDIPEGYSVSREKKERFSLILESASTNQTSMYLCASSFGVEPEYTGELFFGEGSRLTVL.

The CDR3 region is CASSLGVRGLDEAFF. CDR3 sequence (DNA): TGTGCCAGCAGCTTAGGGGTCCGGGGGCTGGATGAAGCTTTCTTT. The V and J genes are TRBV7-9 and TRBJ1-1; D is perhaps TRBD1 (6 bases). This CDR3 has 15 residues. Germline V gene data show CDR1 as SEHNR and CDR2 as FQNEAQ (reference sequence). Trimming pared 1 base from V and 7 bases from J, leaving 16 bases between. Full variable domain (outside the CDR3, taken from reference TRBV7-9 and TRBJ1-1): DTGVSQNPRHKITKRGQNVTFRCDPISEHNRLYWYRQTLGQGPEFLTYFQNEAQLEKSRLLSDRFSAERPKGSFSTLEIQRTEQGDSAMYLCASSLGVRGLDEAFFGQGTRLTVV.

The sample holds one count of this clone. This specimen includes other DNA sequences encoding the same CDR3. The rearrangement joins TRBV19 to TRBJ2-1; unclear D gene. V lost 3 bases, J lost 0 bases, and 3 bases lay in between. The CDR3 has 13 amino acids. The germline gives CDR1 LNHDA, CDR2 SQIVND (reference sequence). The CDR3 here is CASSIDSYNEQFF. CDR3 bases: TGTGCCAGTAGTATTGACTCCTACAATGAGCAGTTCTTC. The entire variable domain, with the rest obtained from reference TRBV19 and TRBJ2-1, is as follows: DGGITQSPKYLFRKEGQNVTLSCEQNLNHDAMYWYRQDPGQGLRLIYYSQIVNDFQKGDIAEGYSVSREKKESFPLTVTSAQKNPTAFYLCASSIDSYNEQFFGPGTRLTVL.

In nucleotides, the CDR3 is TGTGCCAGCAGCCCGCGGACAGGGCAGCAGTACTTC. Residues: CASSPRTGQQYF. The chain carries TRBV7-9 and TRBJ2-7, with 8 positions matching TRBD1. The CDR3 is 12 amino acids. From germline, CDR1 is SEHNR and CDR2 FQNEAQ (reference sequence). Unmatched junction bases numbered 5, after V lost 5 bases and J lost 8 bases.

The gene calls are TRBV10-2 and TRBJ1-5, with TRBD1 matching 7 bases. Germline lookup yields CDR1 WSHSY and CDR2 SAAADI. This CDR3 is built from 16 residues. V shed 3 bases, J shed 9 bases, and the junction held 14 bases outside the gene matches. For the CDR3, the DNA is TGCGCCAGCAGTGATTCGGGACAGCTGGGAACAGGGCCCCAGCATTTT. Protein: CASSDSGQLGTGPQHF.

The V and J genes are TRBV18 and TRBJ2-2; D is perhaps TRBD1 (6 bases). V lost 2 bases to trimming and J lost 6 bases, with 22 bases between them. The germline V gene has CDR1 KGHSH and CDR2 LQKENI. This CDR3 comprises 18 residues. The CDR3 DNA follows: TGTGCCAGCTCACCAATTGGGGCAACAGGGAGAAAAGCCGGGGAGCTGTTTTTT. Translation: CASSPIGATGRKAGELFF.

In nucleotides, the CDR3 is TGTGCCAGCAGTTTATATGGGACCCAGTACTTC. It is translated as CASSLYGTQYF. This rearrangement joins TRBV13 to TRBJ2-5; D unresolved. V was trimmed by 6 bases and J by 7 bases, leaving 9 bases between them. CDR3 length: 11 amino acids. Germline V gene lookup returns CDR1 PRHDT and CDR2 FYEKMQ (reference sequence).

This chain connects TRBV6-6 to TRBJ1-5, with D possibly matching TRBD1 (5 bases). CDR1 is MNHNY and CDR2 is SVGAGI in the germline V gene (reference sequence). V gave up 8 bases and J gave up 3 bases, with 14 bases separating them. The CDR3 sequence is 14 residues long. The CDR3 bases are TGTGCCAGCTGGGGGGTACACGTCAATCAGCCCCAGCATTTT. Translated, it gives CASWGVHVNQPQHF.

The chain recombines TRBV12-3 or TRBV12-4 with TRBJ2-7; D not resolved. Trimming removed 2 bases from V and 5 bases from J, with 7 bases in between. The length of the CDR3 is 12 residues. CDR3 amino acids: CASSLRVNEQYF. The CDR3 nucleotides are TGTGCCAGCAGTTTAAGGGTCAACGAGCAGTACTTC.

The rearrangement joins TRBV6-5 to TRBJ2-2; weak D call: TRBD1 (6 bases). The CDR3 is 14 amino acids. V lost 6 bases and J lost 6, with 14 bases in between. CDR1 is MNHEY and CDR2 is SVGAGI in the germline V gene. The CDR3 is CASRGNRVAGELFF. DNA for the CDR3: TGTGCCAGCAGGGGCAACAGGGTTGCCGGGGAGCTGTTTTTT.

The chain is built from TRBV5-1 and TRBJ2-2; TRBD1 might be the D (6 bases). CDR3 length equals 16 residues. Trimming left V 3 bases short and J 5 bases short, with 17 bases between. CDR1 SGHRS and CDR2 YFSETQ come from the germline V gene. Here the CDR3 reads CASSYSSLQGTGELFF. The DNA of the CDR3 is TGCGCCAGCAGCTACTCCTCGTTACAGGGTACCGGGGAGCTGTTTTTT.

This clone was seen a single time. The CDR3 loop is CASSGAFYEQYF. The CDR3 nucleotides are TGTGCCAGCAGCGGGGCGTTCTACGAGCAGTACTTC. The chain is built from TRBV5-5 and TRBJ2-7; the D gene is possibly TRBD1 (5 bases). With 4 bases removed from V and 3 bases from J, the gap between germline ends came to 8 bases. The CDR3 runs 12 residues. Germline CDR1 reads SGHKS; CDR2 reads YYEKEE (reference sequence).